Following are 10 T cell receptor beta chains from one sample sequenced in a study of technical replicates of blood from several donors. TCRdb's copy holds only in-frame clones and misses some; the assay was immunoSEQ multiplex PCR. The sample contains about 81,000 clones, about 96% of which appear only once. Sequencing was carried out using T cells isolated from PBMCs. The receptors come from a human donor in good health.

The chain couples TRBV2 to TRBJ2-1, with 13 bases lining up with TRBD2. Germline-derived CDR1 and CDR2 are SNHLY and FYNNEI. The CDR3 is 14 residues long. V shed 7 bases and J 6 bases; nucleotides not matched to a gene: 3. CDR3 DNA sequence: TGTGCCAGCACCACTAGCGGGGGGGCCAATGAGCAGTTCTTC. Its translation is CASTTSGGANEQFF.

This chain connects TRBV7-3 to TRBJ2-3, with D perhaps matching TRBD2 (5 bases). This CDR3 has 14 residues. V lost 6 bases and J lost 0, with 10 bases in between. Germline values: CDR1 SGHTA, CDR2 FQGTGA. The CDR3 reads CASSLRTSTDTQYF. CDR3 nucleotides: TGTGCCAGCAGTCTTAGGACTAGCACAGATACGCAGTATTTT.

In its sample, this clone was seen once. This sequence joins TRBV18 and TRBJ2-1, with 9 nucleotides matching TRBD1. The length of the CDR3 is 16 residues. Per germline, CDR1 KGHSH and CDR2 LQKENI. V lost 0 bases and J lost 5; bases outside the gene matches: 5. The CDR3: CASSPPGTGRNNEQFF. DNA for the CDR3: TGTGCCAGCTCACCACCCGGGACAGGGCGAAACAATGAGCAGTTCTTC.

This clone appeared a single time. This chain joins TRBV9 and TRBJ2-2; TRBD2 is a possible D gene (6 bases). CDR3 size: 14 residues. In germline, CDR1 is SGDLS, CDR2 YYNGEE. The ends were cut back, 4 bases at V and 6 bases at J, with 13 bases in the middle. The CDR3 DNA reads TGTGCCAGCAGCCCCATTCTAGCGCCCGGGGAGCTGTTTTTT. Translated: CASSPILAPGELFF.

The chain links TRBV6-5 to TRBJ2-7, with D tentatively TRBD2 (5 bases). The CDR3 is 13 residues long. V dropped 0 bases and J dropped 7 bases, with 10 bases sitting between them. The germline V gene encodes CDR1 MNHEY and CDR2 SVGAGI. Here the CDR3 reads CASSYSMGGEQYF. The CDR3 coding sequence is TGTGCCAGCAGTTACTCCATGGGCGGGGAGCAGTACTTC.

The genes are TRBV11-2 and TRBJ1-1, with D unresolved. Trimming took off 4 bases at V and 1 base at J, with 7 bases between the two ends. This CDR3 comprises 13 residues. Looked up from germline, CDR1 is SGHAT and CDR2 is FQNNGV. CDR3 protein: CASSSLENTEAFF. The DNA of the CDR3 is TGTGCCAGCAGCTCCCTAGAGAACACTGAAGCTTTCTTT. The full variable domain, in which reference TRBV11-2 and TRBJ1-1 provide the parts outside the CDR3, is EAGVAQSPRYKIIEKRQSVAFWCNPISGHATLYWYQQILGQGPKLLIQFQNNGVVDDSQLPKDRFSAERLKGVDSTLKIQPAKLEDSAVYLCASSSLENTEAFFGQGTRLTVV.

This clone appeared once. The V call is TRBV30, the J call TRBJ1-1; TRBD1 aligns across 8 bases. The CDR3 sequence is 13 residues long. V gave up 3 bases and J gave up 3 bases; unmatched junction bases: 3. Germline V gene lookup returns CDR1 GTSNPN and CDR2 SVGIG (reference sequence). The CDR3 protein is CAWSGQGDTEAFF. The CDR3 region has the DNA TGTGCCTGGAGCGGACAGGGAGACACTGAAGCTTTCTTT.

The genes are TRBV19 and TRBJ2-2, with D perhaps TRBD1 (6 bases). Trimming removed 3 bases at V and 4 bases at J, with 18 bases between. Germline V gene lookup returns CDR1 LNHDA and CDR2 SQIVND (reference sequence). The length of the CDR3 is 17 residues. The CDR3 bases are TGTGCCAGTAGTATGAGGACGGGGCGCAGGGGCACCGGGGAGCTGTTTTTT. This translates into CASSMRTGRRGTGELFF.

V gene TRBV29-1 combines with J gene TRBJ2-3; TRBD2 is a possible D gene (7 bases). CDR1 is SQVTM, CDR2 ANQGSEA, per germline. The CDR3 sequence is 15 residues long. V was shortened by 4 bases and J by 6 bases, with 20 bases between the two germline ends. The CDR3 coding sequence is TGCAGCGTTGCGGTAGGGAGGGGGAGGTATGATACGCAGTATTTT. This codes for CSVAVGRGRYDTQYF.

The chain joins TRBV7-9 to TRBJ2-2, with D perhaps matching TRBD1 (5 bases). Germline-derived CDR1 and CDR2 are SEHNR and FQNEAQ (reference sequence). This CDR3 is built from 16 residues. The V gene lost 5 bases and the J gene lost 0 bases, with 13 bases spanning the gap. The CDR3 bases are TGTGCCAGCAGCGCGTTAAGGGGCACGAACACCGGGGAGCTGTTTTTT. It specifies CASSALRGTNTGELFF. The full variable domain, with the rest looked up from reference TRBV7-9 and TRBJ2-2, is DTGVSQNPRHKITKRGQNVTFRCDPISEHNRLYWYRQTLGQGPEFLTYFQNEAQLEKSRLLSDRFSAERPKGSFSTLEIQRTEQGDSAMYLCASSALRGTNTGELFFGEGSRLTVL.